This TCR gamma chain was observed in a study of gamma-delta T cells after stem cell transplantation. In its sample, this clone was seen a few times. TCRdb reanalysed the RT-PCR reads with CATT. The table records approximately 1,000 gamma-chain clones, roughly a quarter of them present only once. The germline V gene has CDR1 VTNTFY and CDR2 YDVSTARD (reference sequence). Trimming removed 0 bases from V and 8 bases from J; junction bases left unmatched: 4. The CDR3 extends over 12 amino acids. The sample was gamma-delta T cells. This sequence joins TRGV3 and TRGJ1 or TRGJ2. TCRdb records no J gene; here it was assigned by comparing the DNA to germline. The source of this sequence is a human donor. It is not recorded whose cells these are; they may come from a transplant donor. In DNA form, the CDR3 reads TGTGCCACCTGGGACAGGCCCGATAAGAAACTCTTT. Protein: CATWDRPDKKLF.